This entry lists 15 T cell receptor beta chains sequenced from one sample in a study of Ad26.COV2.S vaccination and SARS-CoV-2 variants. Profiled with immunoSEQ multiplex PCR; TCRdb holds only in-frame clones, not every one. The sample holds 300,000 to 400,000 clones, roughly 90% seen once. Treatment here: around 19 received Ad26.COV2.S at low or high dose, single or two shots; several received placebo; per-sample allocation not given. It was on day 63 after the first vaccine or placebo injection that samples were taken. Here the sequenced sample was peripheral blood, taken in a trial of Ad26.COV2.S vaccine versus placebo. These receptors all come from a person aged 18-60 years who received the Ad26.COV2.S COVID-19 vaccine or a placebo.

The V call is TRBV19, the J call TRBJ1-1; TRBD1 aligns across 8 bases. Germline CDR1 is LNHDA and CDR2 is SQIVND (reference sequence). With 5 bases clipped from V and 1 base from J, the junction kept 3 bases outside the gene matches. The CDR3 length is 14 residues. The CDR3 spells CASSQGTGNTEAFF. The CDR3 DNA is TGTGCCAGTAGTCAAGGGACAGGGAACACTGAAGCTTTCTTT.

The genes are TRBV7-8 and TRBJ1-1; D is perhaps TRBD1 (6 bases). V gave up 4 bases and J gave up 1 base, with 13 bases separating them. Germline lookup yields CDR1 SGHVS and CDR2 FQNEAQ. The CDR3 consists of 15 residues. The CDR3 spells CASSSYREGNTEAFF. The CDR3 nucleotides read TGTGCCAGCAGCTCATACAGGGAAGGGAACACTGAAGCTTTCTTT.

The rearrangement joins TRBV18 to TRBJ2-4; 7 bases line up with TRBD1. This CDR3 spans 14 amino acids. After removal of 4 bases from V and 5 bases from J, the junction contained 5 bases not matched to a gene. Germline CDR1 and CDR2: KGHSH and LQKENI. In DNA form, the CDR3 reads TGTGCCAGCTCACAGGGGGCAGAGGAAAACATTCAGTACTTC. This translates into CASSQGAEENIQYF. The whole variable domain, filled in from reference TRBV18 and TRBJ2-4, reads NAGVMQNPRHLVRRRGQEARLRCSPMKGHSHVYWYRQLPEEGLKFMVYLQKENIIDESGMPKERFSAEFPKEGPSILRIQQVVRGDSAAYFCASSQGAEENIQYFGAGTRLSVL.

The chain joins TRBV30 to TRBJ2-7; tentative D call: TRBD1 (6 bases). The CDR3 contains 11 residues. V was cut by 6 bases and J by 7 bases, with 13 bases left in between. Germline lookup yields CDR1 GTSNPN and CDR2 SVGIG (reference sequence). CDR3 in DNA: TGTGCCTGCAGAACAGGGTTTGAGCAGTACGTC. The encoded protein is CACRTGFEQYV.

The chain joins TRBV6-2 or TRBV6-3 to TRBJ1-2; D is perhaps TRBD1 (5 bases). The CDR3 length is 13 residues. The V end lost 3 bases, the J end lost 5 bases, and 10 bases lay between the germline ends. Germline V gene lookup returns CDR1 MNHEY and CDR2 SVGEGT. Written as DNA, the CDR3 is TGTGCCAGCAGTTATCCAGGGTTTTATGGCTACACCTTC. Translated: CASSYPGFYGYTF.

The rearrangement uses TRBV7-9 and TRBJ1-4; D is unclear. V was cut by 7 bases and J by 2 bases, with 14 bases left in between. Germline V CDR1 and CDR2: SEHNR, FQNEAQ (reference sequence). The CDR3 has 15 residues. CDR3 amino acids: CASTESRATNEKLFF. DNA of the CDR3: TGTGCCAGCACCGAGTCTCGGGCGACTAATGAAAAACTGTTTTTT. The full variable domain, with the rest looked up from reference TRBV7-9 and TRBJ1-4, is DTGVSQNPRHKITKRGQNVTFRCDPISEHNRLYWYRQTLGQGPEFLTYFQNEAQLEKSRLLSDRFSAERPKGSFSTLEIQRTEQGDSAMYLCASTESRATNEKLFFGSGTQLSVL.

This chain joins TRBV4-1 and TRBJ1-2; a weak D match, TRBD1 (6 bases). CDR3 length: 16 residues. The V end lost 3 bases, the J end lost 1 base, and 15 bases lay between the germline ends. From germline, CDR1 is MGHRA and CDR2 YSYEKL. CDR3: CASSQANRAINYGYTF. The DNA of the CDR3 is TGCGCCAGCAGCCAGGCTAACAGGGCGATTAACTATGGCTACACCTTC.

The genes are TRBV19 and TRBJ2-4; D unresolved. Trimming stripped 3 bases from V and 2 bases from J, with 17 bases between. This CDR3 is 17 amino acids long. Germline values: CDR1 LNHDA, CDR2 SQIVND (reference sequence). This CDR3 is CASSIGGYPISKNIQYF. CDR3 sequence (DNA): TGTGCCAGTAGTATCGGTGGCTATCCCATCTCCAAAAACATTCAGTACTTC. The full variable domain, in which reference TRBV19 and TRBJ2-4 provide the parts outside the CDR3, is DGGITQSPKYLFRKEGQNVTLSCEQNLNHDAMYWYRQDPGQGLRLIYYSQIVNDFQKGDIAEGYSVSREKKESFPLTVTSAQKNPTAFYLCASSIGGYPISKNIQYFGAGTRLSVL.

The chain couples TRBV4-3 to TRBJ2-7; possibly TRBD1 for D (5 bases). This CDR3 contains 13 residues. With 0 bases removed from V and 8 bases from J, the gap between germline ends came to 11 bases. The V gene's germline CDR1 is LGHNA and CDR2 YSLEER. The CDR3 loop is CASSQELTVQQYF. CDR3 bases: TGCGCCAGCAGCCAAGAGTTGACAGTCCAGCAGTACTTC.

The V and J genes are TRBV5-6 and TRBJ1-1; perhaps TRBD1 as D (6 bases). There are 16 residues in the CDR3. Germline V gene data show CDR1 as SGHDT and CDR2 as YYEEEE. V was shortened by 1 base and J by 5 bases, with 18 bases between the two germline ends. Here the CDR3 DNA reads TGTGCCAGCAGCTTGAATTGGGGGCGCATTTGGACTGAAGCTTTCTTT. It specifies CASSLNWGRIWTEAFF.

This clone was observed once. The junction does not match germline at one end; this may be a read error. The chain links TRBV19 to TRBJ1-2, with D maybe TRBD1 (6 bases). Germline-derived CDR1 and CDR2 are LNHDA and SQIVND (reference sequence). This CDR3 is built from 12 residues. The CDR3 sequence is CASTLGTHGYTF. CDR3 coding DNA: TGTGCTAGTACCCTGGGGACACATGGCTACACCTTC.

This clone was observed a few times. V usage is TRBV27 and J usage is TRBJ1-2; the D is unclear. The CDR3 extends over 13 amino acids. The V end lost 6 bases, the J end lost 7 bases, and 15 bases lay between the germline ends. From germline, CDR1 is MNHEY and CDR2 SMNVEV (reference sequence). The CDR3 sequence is CASRASASVGYTF. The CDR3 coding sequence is TGTGCCAGCAGAGCTTCTGCGTCGGTTGGCTACACCTTC.

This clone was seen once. This chain's CDR3 is CSGLGGGGNEQFF. For the CDR3, the DNA is TGCAGCGGCTTGGGGGGAGGGGGCAATGAGCAGTTCTTC. The chain joins TRBV29-1 to TRBJ2-1; D is perhaps TRBD2 (7 bases). The CDR3 length is 13 residues. Trimming took 7 bases from V and 6 from J, leaving 16 bases between them. From germline, CDR1 is SQVTM and CDR2 ANQGSEA.

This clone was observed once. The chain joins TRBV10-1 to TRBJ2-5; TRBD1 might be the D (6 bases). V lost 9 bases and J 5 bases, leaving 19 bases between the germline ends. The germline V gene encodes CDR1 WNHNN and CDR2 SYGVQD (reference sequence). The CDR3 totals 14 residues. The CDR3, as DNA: TGCGCCAGGACTCCAGGGGTACCGGGGGAGACCCAGTACTTC. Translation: CARTPGVPGETQYF.

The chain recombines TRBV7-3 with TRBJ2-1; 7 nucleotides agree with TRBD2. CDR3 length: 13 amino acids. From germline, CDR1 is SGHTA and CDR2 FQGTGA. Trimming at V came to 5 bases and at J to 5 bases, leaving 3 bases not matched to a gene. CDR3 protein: CASSGRENNEQFF. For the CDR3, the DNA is TGTGCCAGCAGCGGGAGGGAAAACAATGAGCAGTTCTTC.